Below, 27 T cell receptor beta chains from the same sample are listed, as sequenced in a study of cytomegalovirus exposure and HLA in healthy donors. PCR involved 60 Vbeta and 13 Jbeta primers. Assay used: immunoSEQ multiplex PCR; TCRdb lists only in-frame clones, some missing. The sample gives 100,000 to 150,000 clones, about 9.4% of which show up once; less than 6.5% is in the top ten. Sequences were obtained from PBMCs. These receptors were taken from a woman between 40 and 55 years old in good health and CMV-seropositive.

The J gene is TRBJ2-7, the V gene TRBV25-1, with D possibly matching TRBD1 (5 bases). Trimming left V 8 bases short and J 4 bases short, with 12 bases between. CDR3 length equals 12 residues. CDR1 and CDR2 from the germline V gene are MGHDK and SYGVNS. This CDR3 reads CASRPQGYEQYF. CDR3 bases: TGTGCCAGCCGGCCTCAGGGTTACGAGCAGTACTTC.

The CDR3 DNA follows: TGCGCCAGCACTCAGGGAAACACTGAAGCTTTCTTT. Translated: CASTQGNTEAFF. The J gene is TRBJ1-1, the V gene TRBV10-2; possibly TRBD1 for D (5 bases). The V end lost 7 bases, the J end lost 2 bases, and 8 bases lay between the germline ends. CDR3 length: 12 amino acids. Germline CDR1 is WSHSY and CDR2 is SAAADI.

The chain links TRBV28 to TRBJ2-5; D is undetermined. Gene TRBJ2-7 matches the end of the DNA better, so the J call may be wrong. Looked up from germline, CDR1 is MDHEN and CDR2 is SYDVKM. The CDR3 consists of 12 residues. The CDR3 sequence: CASSLGLSEQYF. DNA of the CDR3: TGTGCCAGCAGCCTTGGTCTCTCCGAGCAGTACTTC.

This clone was found a few times. The rearrangement joins TRBV27 to TRBJ1-5; tentative D call: TRBD1 (5 bases). The CDR3 sequence is 14 residues long. The germline V and J ends were trimmed by 5 bases and 7 bases, with 15 bases remaining between them. Germline-derived CDR1 and CDR2 are MNHEY and SMNVEV (reference sequence). CDR3 residues: CASSPGGGRQPQHF. CDR3 in DNA: TGTGCCAGCAGTCCGGGGGGAGGGCGCCAGCCCCAGCATTTT.

V is TRBV2 and J is TRBJ1-2, with 7 bases identical to TRBD1. Trimming removed 11 bases from V and 3 bases from J; junction bases left unmatched: 15. From germline, CDR1 is SNHLY and CDR2 FYNNEI. The CDR3 consists of 15 residues. CDR3 coding DNA: TGTGCCTCTACATCCGGGAGGGGGCGCGACTATGGCTACACCTTC. It encodes CASTSGRGRDYGYTF.

The V gene is TRBV29-1, the J gene TRBJ1-2, with 12 bases matching TRBD1. The CDR3 runs 14 residues. The V and J ends lost 7 bases and 5 bases, in that order; junction bases with no gene match: 8. Germline V gene lookup returns CDR1 SQVTM and CDR2 ANQGSEA. In DNA, the CDR3 is TGCAGCGCCTGGGGACAGGGGGCGGGTTATGGCTACACCTTC. The encoded protein is CSAWGQGAGYGYTF.

This sequence joins TRBV5-1 and TRBJ1-1; maybe TRBD1 (5 bases). The CDR3 runs 15 residues. CDR1 is SGHRS and CDR2 is YFSETQ in the germline V gene. The V end lost 4 bases, the J end lost 9 bases, and 22 bases lay between the germline ends. The DNA for the CDR3 is TGCGCCAGCAGCCGGGGGGACCGGGGGTTATTGAAAGCTTTCTTT. This codes for CASSRGDRGLLKAFF.

V gene TRBV19 combines with J gene TRBJ1-4; the match to TRBD1 covers 7 bases. Per germline, CDR1 LNHDA and CDR2 SQIVND (reference sequence). The CDR3 runs to 16 residues. With 4 bases clipped from V and 0 bases from J, the junction kept 5 bases outside the gene matches. CDR3 residues: CASSTRQGTTNEKLFF. As DNA, the CDR3 is TGTGCCAGTAGTACTAGACAGGGAACAACTAATGAAAAACTGTTTTTT.

This clone has more than one count but fewer than ten. This chain uses TRBV6-4 with TRBJ1-5, with D uncertain. From germline, CDR1 is MRHNA and CDR2 SNTAGT. Trimming shortened V by 5 bases and J by 0 bases, and 8 bases separated the two germline ends. This CDR3 region has 14 residues. CDR3 protein: CASSPDFSNQPQHF. The CDR3 DNA is TGTGCCAGCAGTCCCGACTTTAGCAATCAGCCCCAGCATTTT.

This clone turned up a few times. This chain joins TRBV5-1 and TRBJ1-1; possible D gene TRBD1, 6 bases. Germline CDR1 is SGHRS and CDR2 is YFSETQ. CDR3 length: 15 amino acids. The V end lost 4 bases, the J end lost 6 bases, and 19 bases lay between the germline ends. The CDR3 nucleotides are TGCGCCAGCAGCAGCCCCAGGGGCGAGGACTCTGAAGCTTTCTTT. Translation: CASSSPRGEDSEAFF.

This clone was observed a few times. The V and J genes are TRBV30 and TRBJ1-2; 8 bases fit TRBD1. V lost 3 bases to trimming and J lost 3 bases; unmatched junction nucleotides: 6. The CDR3 extends over 14 amino acids. The V gene's germline CDR1 is GTSNPN and CDR2 SVGIG (reference sequence). This chain's CDR3 is CAWSSGQGYYGYTF. The DNA of the CDR3 is TGTGCCTGGAGCTCCGGACAGGGCTACTATGGCTACACCTTC.

This clone turned up a few times. This rearrangement joins TRBV2 to TRBJ2-7; D is possibly TRBD1 (6 bases). CDR3 length: 13 amino acids. Germline V lookup: CDR1 SNHLY, CDR2 FYNNEI. Trimming took 7 bases from V and 2 from J, leaving 12 bases between them. The CDR3 nucleotides read TGTGCCAGCAAGGTGGCAGGGGCCTACGAGCAGTACTTC. Translated, it gives CASKVAGAYEQYF.

This clone was found a few times. The chain employs TRBV19 and TRBJ2-1; D unclear. The length of the CDR3 is 13 residues. Trimming removed 0 bases at V and 7 bases at J, with 7 bases between. Germline CDR1 reads LNHDA; CDR2 reads SQIVND (reference sequence). The CDR3 sequence is CASSIDPFNEQFF. CDR3 coding DNA: TGTGCCAGTAGTATAGATCCGTTTAATGAGCAGTTCTTC.

The V and J genes are TRBV5-6 and TRBJ2-2; the match to TRBD2 covers 8 bases. CDR3 length: 15 amino acids. The germline V gene has CDR1 SGHDT and CDR2 YYEEEE. V dropped 5 bases and J dropped 1; count of bases not matched to a gene: 4. This CDR3 reads CASSPRGGNTGELFF. The CDR3 DNA follows: TGTGCCAGCAGTCCCCGGGGGGGGAACACCGGGGAGCTGTTTTTT.

The chain uses TRBV25-1 and TRBJ2-3; possible D gene TRBD2, 5 bases. Germline V lookup: CDR1 MGHDK, CDR2 SYGVNS. This CDR3 spans 13 amino acids. V lost 8 bases, J lost 6 bases, and 15 bases lay in between. The CDR3 loop reads CASEILTGDTQYF. DNA of the CDR3: TGTGCCAGCGAAATCCTCACGGGGGATACGCAGTATTTT. The whole variable domain, remainder taken from reference TRBV25-1 and TRBJ2-3, is EADIYQTPRYLVIGTGKKITLECSQTMGHDKMYWYQQDPGMELHLIHYSYGVNSTEKGDLSSESTVSRIRTEHFPLTLESARPSHTSQYLCASEILTGDTQYFGPGTRLTVL.

The V call is TRBV28, the J call TRBJ1-6; D gene ambiguous. CDR1 MDHEN and CDR2 SYDVKM come from the germline V gene. The CDR3 is 14 amino acids. The V and J ends lost 1 base and 7 bases respectively, with 8 bases between them. In nucleotides, the CDR3 is TGTGCCAGCAGTTTATTCCGAGTGAATTCACCCCTCCACTTT. Translating it yields CASSLFRVNSPLHF.

This clone has a handful of counts. V is TRBV27 and J is TRBJ1-3; D perhaps matches TRBD1 (5 bases). The V end was cut by 5 bases, the J end by 2 bases, with 10 bases between. The CDR3 contains 14 residues. Germline lookup yields CDR1 MNHEY and CDR2 SMNVEV (reference sequence). The CDR3 protein is CASSPGFAGNTIYF. The CDR3 DNA reads TGTGCCAGCAGTCCAGGGTTCGCTGGAAACACCATATATTTT.

In the case of this clone: The junction differs from germline at one of its ends, possibly a read error. The chain recombines TRBV5-1 with TRBJ1-2; 7 bases line up with TRBD1. The germline V gene has CDR1 SGHRS and CDR2 YFSETQ. The CDR3 spans 13 residues. CDR3 sequence (DNA): TGCGCCAGCGGCTTGGGGACAGCGCGTGGCTACACCTTC. Translated: CASGLGTARGYTF.

This clone has just a few counts. The gene calls are TRBV2 and TRBJ2-7; D not certain. The CDR3 consists of 11 residues. Germline loops: CDR1 SNHLY, CDR2 FYNNEI. V was cut by 5 bases and J by 2 bases, with 4 bases left in between. The CDR3 is CASSTAYEQYF. CDR3 nucleotides: TGTGCCAGCAGTACAGCCTACGAGCAGTACTTC.

V is TRBV5-1 and J is TRBJ2-7, with D possibly being TRBD1 (6 bases). Germline V gene lookup returns CDR1 SGHRS and CDR2 YFSETQ. Trimming took 1 base from V and 2 from J, leaving 10 bases between them. The CDR3 has 14 residues. CDR3: CASSLRTDPYEQYF. For the CDR3, the DNA is TGCGCCAGCAGCTTGAGGACAGACCCCTACGAGCAGTACTTC.

Turning to this clone: At one end the junction does not follow the germline gene, possibly because of a read error. The chain uses TRBV6-5 and TRBJ1-5; no firm D call. The CDR3 extends over 15 amino acids. CDR1 is MNHEY, CDR2 SVGAGI, per germline. This CDR3 is CVSSYSVYSNQPQHF. CDR3 bases: TGTGTCAGCAGTTACTCCGTATATAGCAATCAGCCCCAGCATTTT.

A few counts support this clone. The chain links TRBV4-1 to TRBJ2-3, with D unresolved. With 1 base removed from V and 3 bases from J, the gap between germline ends came to 8 bases. The germline gives CDR1 MGHRA, CDR2 YSYEKL. The CDR3 is 14 residues long. The CDR3 is CASSQVSQTDTQYF. The CDR3 DNA reads as TGCGCCAGCAGCCAAGTATCACAGACAGATACGCAGTATTTT.

This clone showed up just a few times. The chain has TRBV27 and TRBJ2-7; tentative D call: TRBD2 (7 bases). Trimming took 5 bases from V and 3 from J, leaving 14 bases between them. This CDR3 comprises 14 residues. The germline CDR1 and CDR2 sequences are MNHEY and SMNVEV (reference sequence). The CDR3 here is CASSGGAQLYEQYF. CDR3 DNA: TGTGCCAGCAGTGGGGGGGCCCAACTCTACGAGCAGTACTTC.

In its sample, this clone was seen a few times. The V and J genes are TRBV7-8 and TRBJ2-7; 9 bases match TRBD1. Trimming removed 0 bases from V and 2 bases from J; junction bases left unmatched: 5. The length of the CDR3 is 16 residues. Germline loops: CDR1 SGHVS, CDR2 FQNEAQ. The CDR3 here is CASSLAGTGTAYEQYF. The CDR3 DNA sequence: TGTGCCAGCAGCTTAGCAGGGACAGGGACGGCCTACGAGCAGTACTTC.

This clone appeared a few times. The J gene is TRBJ2-5, the V gene TRBV11-2; 8 nucleotides agree with TRBD2. Germline-derived CDR1 and CDR2 are SGHAT and FQNNGV. This CDR3 has 15 residues. The ends lost 5 bases at V and 5 bases at J; junction bases unmatched: 10. CDR3 protein: CASSPGGGAWETQYF. CDR3 in DNA: TGTGCCAGCAGCCCGGGAGGGGGTGCTTGGGAGACCCAGTACTTC. The full variable domain, in which reference TRBV11-2 and TRBJ2-5 provide the parts outside the CDR3, is EAGVAQSPRYKIIEKRQSVAFWCNPISGHATLYWYQQILGQGPKLLIQFQNNGVVDDSQLPKDRFSAERLKGVDSTLKIQPAKLEDSAVYLCASSPGGGAWETQYFGPGTRLLVL.

This clone came up a few times. The chain couples TRBV5-1 to TRBJ2-7; D is undetermined. Per the germline V gene, CDR1 is SGHRS and CDR2 is YFSETQ. V lost 1 base and J lost 4, with 6 bases in between. The CDR3 has 12 amino acids. The CDR3 sequence: CASSLNMYEQYF. CDR3 DNA sequence: TGCGCCAGCAGCTTGAACATGTACGAGCAGTACTTC.

This rearrangement joins TRBV25-1 to TRBJ2-5, with D perhaps TRBD2 (6 bases). Trimming stripped 5 bases from V and 1 base from J, with 11 bases between. From germline, CDR1 is MGHDK and CDR2 SYGVNS. The CDR3 runs to 14 residues. The CDR3, as DNA: TGTGCCAGCAGTCAAGCCGGGAGCCAAGAGACCCAGTACTTC. It encodes CASSQAGSQETQYF.